The text below deals with one TCR beta chain. It was RNA transcripts that yielded the amplified TCR beta CDR3 regions. A set of HTBI primers served as the primers for a first-round RT-PCR of the TCR CDR3. TCRdb re-called the multiplex PCR reads with MiXCR, one entry per CDR3 protein. Here the sample spans approximately 330,000 distinct CDR3 sequences, 21% being singletons. This entry belongs to a study of T cells in Graves' hyperthyroidism and ophthalmopathy. Sequencing input: blood. This clonotype was obtained from a woman aged 45-59 years with Graves' hyperthyroidism.

For the CDR3, the DNA is TGCAGTGCTATATCCGGGGGCTACACTGAAGCTTTCTTT. This codes for CSAISGGYTEAFF. J is TRBJ1-1 and V is TRBV20-1, with a possible D match to TRBD1 (6 bases). The V gene's germline CDR1 is DFQATT and CDR2 SNEGSKA (reference sequence). The CDR3 is made up of 13 amino acids. Trimming took 4 bases from V and 3 from J, leaving 12 bases between them.